One and the same sample provided the 11 T cell receptor beta chains below, sequenced in a study of blood T cell repertoires in COVID-19. Generated by immunoSEQ multiplex PCR, the TCRdb table keeps only in-frame clones and is missing some. This table holds roughly 250,000 clones, 88% found once. The sequenced sample consisted of PBMCs or T cells enriched from blood (not recorded which). The receptors shown here come from a woman aged 40 to 55 with acute COVID-19.

This chain joins TRBV10-3 and TRBJ2-7, with 8 bases matching TRBD1. Germline lookup yields CDR1 ENHRY and CDR2 SYGVKD. V lost 7 bases to trimming and J lost 0 bases; unmatched junction nucleotides: 5. The CDR3 is 14 amino acids. This chain's CDR3 is CAITPGQDSYEQYF. As DNA, the CDR3 is TGTGCCATCACCCCGGGACAGGACTCCTACGAGCAGTACTTC.

This chain uses TRBV9 with TRBJ2-1; 9 bases align to TRBD1. The V gene's germline CDR1 is SGDLS and CDR2 YYNGEE. The CDR3 is 16 amino acids. Trimming removed 0 bases from V and 5 bases from J; junction bases left unmatched: 6. CDR3: CASSVAGTGLNNEQFF. Here the CDR3 DNA reads TGTGCCAGCAGCGTAGCCGGGACAGGGCTGAACAATGAGCAGTTCTTC.

This clone has a handful of counts. The chain couples TRBV11-3 to TRBJ2-2; 13 bases match TRBD2. CDR1 is SGHNT and CDR2 is YENEEA in the germline V gene. The CDR3 runs 18 residues. After removal of 7 bases from V and 7 bases from J, the junction contained 15 bases not matched to a gene. CDR3 DNA: TGTGCCAGCAACGCCGGGACTAGCGGGGTCGGTCGAGGCGGGGAGCTGTTTTTT. Its protein is CASNAGTSGVGRGGELFF. Full variable domain (missing parts from reference TRBV11-3 and TRBJ2-2): EAGVVQSPRYKIIEKKQPVAFWCNPISGHNTLYWYLQNLGQGPELLIRYENEEAVDDSQLPKDRFSAERLKGVDSTLKIQPAELGDSAVYLCASNAGTSGVGRGGELFFGEGSRLTVL.

The chain combines TRBV12-5 with TRBJ2-3, with D possibly TRBD2 on 5 matching bases. V lost 0 bases to trimming and J lost 0 bases, with 10 bases between them. Germline assignment: CDR1 LGHNT and CDR2 FRNRAP. The CDR3 loop spans 16 amino acids. The CDR3 DNA is TGTGCTAGTGGTTTGGTAGTGAGGAGGAGCACAGATACGCAGTATTTT. This encodes CASGLVVRRSTDTQYF.

Here the CDR3 reads CASSVGNRQVYNQPQHF. DNA for the CDR3: TGTGCCAGCAGCGTAGGTAATAGGCAGGTTTACAATCAGCCCCAGCATTTT. The gene calls are TRBV9 and TRBJ1-5; D is undetermined. The CDR3 covers 17 residues. The germline V and J ends were trimmed by 0 bases and 3 bases, with 16 bases remaining between them. Germline V gene sequence: CDR1 SGDLS, CDR2 YYNGEE.

The V call is TRBV19, the J call TRBJ2-1; TRBD2 might be the D (5 bases). V was clipped by 5 bases and J by 3 bases, with 17 bases between them. This CDR3 region has 16 residues. Germline V CDR1 and CDR2: LNHDA, SQIVND (reference sequence). This CDR3 reads CASSPEGQNLYNEQFF. In DNA, the CDR3 is TGTGCCAGTAGTCCAGAGGGCCAGAACCTCTACAATGAGCAGTTCTTC. The whole variable domain, remainder taken from reference TRBV19 and TRBJ2-1, is DGGITQSPKYLFRKEGQNVTLSCEQNLNHDAMYWYRQDPGQGLRLIYYSQIVNDFQKGDIAEGYSVSREKKESFPLTVTSAQKNPTAFYLCASSPEGQNLYNEQFFGPGTRLTVL.

This chain joins TRBV3-1 (or the pseudogene TRBV3-2) and TRBJ2-2; D remains ambiguous. Germline-derived CDR1 and CDR2 are LGHDT and YNNKEL (reference sequence). The V gene lost 0 bases and the J gene lost 6 bases, with 8 bases spanning the gap. There are 14 residues in the CDR3. As DNA, the CDR3 is TGTGCCAGCAGCCAAGATTATTCTGCCGGGGAGCTGTTTTTT. Encoded protein: CASSQDYSAGELFF.

The chain employs TRBV12-3 or TRBV12-4 and TRBJ1-2; D call uncertain. CDR3 length: 13 residues. V gave up 3 bases and J gave up 4 bases, with 9 bases separating them. CDR3 nucleotides: TGTGCCAGCAGTTTGGGAGGGTCCTATGGCTACACCTTC. Protein sequence: CASSLGGSYGYTF.

This clone was seen only once. The V and J genes are TRBV19 and TRBJ1-2; 9 nucleotides match TRBD1. CDR1 and CDR2 from the germline V gene are LNHDA and SQIVND (reference sequence). There are 16 residues in the CDR3. V lost 3 bases and J lost 1; bases outside the gene matches: 6. The CDR3 region has the DNA TGTGCCAGTAGTATTTACAGGGGGCAGGATAACTATGGCTACACCTTC. Protein product: CASSIYRGQDNYGYTF.

V usage is TRBV6-1 and J usage is TRBJ2-1; D not certain. CDR3 size: 14 residues. V lost 3 bases and J lost 3, with 9 bases in between. The germline V gene has CDR1 MNHNS and CDR2 SASEGT. This CDR3 is CASSDHFDYNEQFF. The CDR3 DNA reads TGTGCCAGCAGTGACCACTTTGACTACAATGAGCAGTTCTTC.

V is TRBV20-1 and J is TRBJ1-1, with D possibly being TRBD1 (6 bases). CDR1 and CDR2 from the germline V gene are DFQATT and SNEGSKA (reference sequence). The V end lost 6 bases, the J end lost 4 bases, and 6 bases lay between the germline ends. The CDR3 contains 10 residues. CDR3 sequence reads: CSARGTEAFF. The CDR3 DNA is TGCAGTGCCAGGGGCACTGAAGCTTTCTTT.